This TCR beta chain was identified during a study of blood T cell repertoires in COVID-19. Study-wide background: Whether acute or convalescent, the COVID-19 samples came from the United States, Italy and Spain. From T cells, B-cell-depleted T cells, or PBMCs came the material, which was cDNA or gDNA.

This clone was recorded only once. As handled by the study authors: For nucleated cells, counts were estimated from reference gene primer amplification. Data came from immunoSEQ multiplex PCR; TCRdb stores just in-frame clones and leaves some out. V and J calls and clone size come straight from that table; D and trimming were deduced from the DNA. The sample lists about 11,000 clones, about 87% occurring once. The specimen sequenced was peripheral blood. The TCR originated in a human donor in a cohort sampled during active COVID-19.

CDR3 nucleotide sequence: TGCGCCAGCAGCTGGGGACAGGGTCTAGGATCTGAAGCTTTCTTT. Protein: CASSWGQGLGSEAFF. The rearrangement links TRBV5-1 to TRBJ1-1, with 9 bases that match TRBD1. CDR1 SGHRS and CDR2 YFSETQ come from the germline V gene. The J segment lost 6 bases and the V segment lost 3 bases, leaving 9 bases of the junction unmatched. The CDR3 contains 15 residues.